The present entry profiles one T cell receptor (beta chain) with its context. These data originate in a study of technical replicates of blood from a few donors. The data were produced by immunoSEQ multiplex PCR, yet TCRdb's version contains in-frame clones alone and is incomplete. The data show some 68,000 clones, around 95% seen once. Germline trimming cut 8 bases from V and 9 bases from J; bases unmatched to any gene: 3. CDR1 is MNHNS, CDR2 SASEGT, per germline. The CDR3 is 12 amino acids. Sequenced: T cells isolated from PBMCs. The chain recombines TRBV6-1 with TRBJ2-7; 14 nucleotides align to TRBD2. The source of this sequence is a human donor in good health. The CDR3 bases are TGTGCCAGCCGACTAGCGGGAGGGGCGCAGTACTTC. Protein: CASRLAGGAQYF.